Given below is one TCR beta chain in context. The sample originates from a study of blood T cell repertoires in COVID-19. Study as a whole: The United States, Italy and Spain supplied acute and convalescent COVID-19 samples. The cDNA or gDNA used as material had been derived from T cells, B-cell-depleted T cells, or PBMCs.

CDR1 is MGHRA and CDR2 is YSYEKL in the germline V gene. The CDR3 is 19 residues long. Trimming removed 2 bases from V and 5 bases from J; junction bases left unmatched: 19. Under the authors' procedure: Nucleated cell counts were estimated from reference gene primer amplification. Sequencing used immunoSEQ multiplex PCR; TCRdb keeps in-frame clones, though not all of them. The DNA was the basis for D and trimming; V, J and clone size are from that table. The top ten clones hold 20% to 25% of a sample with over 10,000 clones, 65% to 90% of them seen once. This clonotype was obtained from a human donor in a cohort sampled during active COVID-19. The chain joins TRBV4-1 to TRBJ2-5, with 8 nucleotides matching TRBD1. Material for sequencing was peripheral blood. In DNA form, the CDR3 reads TGCGCCAGCAGCCAATCAGTCCTGGGGGGACAGGTAGGACGGGAGACCCAGTACTTC. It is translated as CASSQSVLGGQVGRETQYF.